The source of this T cell receptor (beta chain) is a study of identifying expanded T cells in peripheral blood. Study outcomes and limitations: About 1.3 clones differed between technical replicates, versus approximately 17 and 20 over time.

The assay was immunoSEQ multiplex PCR, and TCRdb's table has in-frame clones only and misses some. Here the sample spans 80,000 to 90,000 clones, about 90% being singletons. Deletions cut 0 bases from V and 4 bases from J, with 6 bases between. CDR3 length: 13 amino acids. Per the germline V gene, CDR1 is MNHEY and CDR2 is SMNVEV (reference sequence). A remark on this clone: What it binds is unknown.

Specimen: blood. This receptor was identified in a person between 18 and 70 years old in good health. The gene calls are TRBV27 and TRBJ1-2; D uncertain. CDR3 sequence (DNA): TGTGCCAGCAGTTTATCCGAGTTCTATGGCTACACCTTC. Encoded protein: CASSLSEFYGYTF.